This TCR beta chain originates from a study of blood T cell repertoires in COVID-19. About the research overall: Samples of COVID-19 (acute and convalescent) were obtained from the United States, Italy and Spain.

Participant age was roughly 18 to 100 years, and participants resided in 24 US areas. Cohort 3 donors were reported recovered after two negative PCRs, clearance, or symptom resolution. V lost 3 bases and J lost 4; bases outside the gene matches: 5. Germline CDR1 is SGHTA and CDR2 is FQGNSA. The CDR3 has 14 residues. Clones were sequenced by immunoSEQ multiplex PCR, and TCRdb holds only the in-frame ones, with some missing. The table lists under 200,000 clones, less than 85% of them singletons. This sequence originates from a middle-aged man who had recovered from COVID-19. The specimen sequenced was PBMCs or T cells enriched from blood (not recorded which). The rearrangement joins TRBV7-2 to TRBJ2-5; 7 nucleotides agree with TRBD2. The CDR3 DNA follows: TGTGCCAGCAGCTTCCAGCGGGGTAGAGAGACCCAGTACTTC. This sequence encodes CASSFQRGRETQYF.